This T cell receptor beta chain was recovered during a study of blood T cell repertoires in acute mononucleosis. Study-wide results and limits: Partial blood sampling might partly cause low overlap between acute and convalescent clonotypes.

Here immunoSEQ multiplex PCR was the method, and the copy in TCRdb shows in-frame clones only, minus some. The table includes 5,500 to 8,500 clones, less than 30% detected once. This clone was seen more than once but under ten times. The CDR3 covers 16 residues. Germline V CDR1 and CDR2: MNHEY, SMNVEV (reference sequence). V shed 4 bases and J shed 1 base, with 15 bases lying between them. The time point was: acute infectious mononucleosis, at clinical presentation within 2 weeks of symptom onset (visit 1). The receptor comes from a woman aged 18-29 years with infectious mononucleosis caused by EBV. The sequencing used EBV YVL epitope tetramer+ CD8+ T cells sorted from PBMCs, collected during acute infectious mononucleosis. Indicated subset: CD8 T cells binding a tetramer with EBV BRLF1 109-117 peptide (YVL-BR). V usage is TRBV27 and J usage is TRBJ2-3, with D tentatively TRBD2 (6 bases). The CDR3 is CASSSPTGEGTDTQYF. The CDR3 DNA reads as TGTGCCAGCAGTTCCCCTACGGGGGAGGGCACAGATACGCAGTATTTT.